The text below deals with one TCR beta chain. Its antigen is undetermined. Libraries of TRB cDNA were made by 5' RACE and carried UMIs. TCRdb reprocessed the 5' RACE reads, keeping one entry per CDR3 protein, no DNA. The listing contains about 150,000 distinct CDR3 sequences. The sample originates from a study of CXCR3-negative and CXCR3-positive naive CD8 T cells. Study-level information: The dataset comprises 110 million to 150 million TRB reads in total, with about 1.5 +/- 0.3 million reads per library. Findings and limits, study-wide: Cryopreserved cells partially lost CXCR3 expression, and fresh PBMCs were used in most assays. Naive subsets did not differ in surface CD5, and TRB CDR3 properties served to infer TCR strength. TRB CDR3 hydrophobicity was greater in CXCR3-positive naive cells than in CXCR3-negative naive cells.

CDR3 length: 17 residues. The germline V gene encodes CDR1 SGHVS and CDR2 FNYEAQ. This chain links TRBV7-6 with TRBJ2-1; the TRBD2 assignment by TCRdb is unverifiable without DNA. The sequence was collected from a human donor in good health. Some clones in this sample may be carry-over from other donors' samples. Sequencing input: naive CXCR3+ CD8+ T cells from blood. The subset: CD45RO-CCR7+CD27+CD95- naive CD8+ T cells expressing CXCR3 (TNR3+). The CDR3 is CASSLFLADSSYNEQFF.